The 22 T cell receptor beta chains in this list originate from one sample, sequenced in a study of cytomegalovirus exposure and HLA in healthy donors. 60 Vbeta and 13 Jbeta primers were used in PCR. Libraries were prepared by immunoSEQ multiplex PCR; TCRdb keeps only in-frame clonotypes and omits some of them. The profile shows under 200,000 clones, about 90% of them singletons. Sequencing was performed on PBMCs. The source of these receptors is a boy aged 2-15 years in good health and CMV-seronegative.

In DNA form, the CDR3 reads TGTGCCAGTAGTATCGGGAACATAGCGGGAGAGGTGTACGAGCAGTACTTC. Its translation is CASSIGNIAGEVYEQYF. The chain is built from TRBV19 and TRBJ2-7; 9 bases align to TRBD2. J was trimmed by 4 bases and V by 3 bases; bases with no gene match: 13. Germline V lookup: CDR1 LNHDA, CDR2 SQIVND (reference sequence). This CDR3 region has 17 residues.

Only one count was recorded for this clone. The J gene is TRBJ2-7, the V gene TRBV5-4, with 7 bases aligning to TRBD1. The CDR3 is 14 residues long. Looked up from germline, CDR1 is SGHNT and CDR2 is YYREEE (reference sequence). J gave up 4 bases and V 2 bases, and 6 bases lay outside the gene matches. The CDR3 DNA follows: TGTGCCAGCAGCTTCCCATCACAGGGGTACGAGCAGTACTTC. It specifies CASSFPSQGYEQYF.

V usage is TRBV27 and J usage is TRBJ1-4; no clear D gene. The germline CDR1 and CDR2 sequences are MNHEY and SMNVEV (reference sequence). CDR3 length: 15 amino acids. V was shortened by 5 bases and J by 2 bases, with 12 bases between the two germline ends. CDR3 DNA: TGTGCCAGCAGTGGACGGGAGACGACTAATGAAAAACTGTTTTTT. This encodes CASSGRETTNEKLFF.

The chain links TRBV4-1 to TRBJ1-2, with unresolved D. The CDR3 is 15 residues long. With 1 base removed from V and 3 bases from J, the gap between germline ends came to 12 bases. Germline V lookup: CDR1 MGHRA, CDR2 YSYEKL. The CDR3 region is CASSQVGEVDYGYTF. CDR3 coding DNA: TGCGCCAGCAGCCAAGTCGGGGAGGTGGACTATGGCTACACCTTC.

This chain links TRBV7-8 with TRBJ2-3; D remains unclear. V was cut by 2 bases and J by 0 bases, with 3 bases left in between. This CDR3 contains 13 residues. In germline, CDR1 is SGHVS, CDR2 FQNEAQ. This chain's CDR3 is CASSLLSTDTQYF. For the CDR3, the DNA is TGTGCCAGCAGCTTACTCAGCACAGATACGCAGTATTTT.

This clone has a handful of counts. CDR3 bases: TGTGCCAGCAGACCGACCCGCGAGGGAGGAGAAGCTTTCTTT. Its protein product is CASRPTREGGEAFF. The chain is built from TRBV28 and TRBJ1-1; D gene unclear. Germline V lookup: CDR1 MDHEN, CDR2 SYDVKM. The CDR3 consists of 14 residues. V lost 6 bases and J lost 8, with 19 bases in between.

The chain has TRBV7-2 and TRBJ1-5, with TRBD1 matching 7 bases. The V and J ends lost 5 bases and 2 bases, in that order; junction bases with no gene match: 6. Germline CDR1 and CDR2: SGHTA and FQGNSA. There are 15 residues in the CDR3. CDR3 coding DNA: TGTGCCAGCAGCGCCAACAGGGGCGGCAATCAGCCCCAGCATTTT. This codes for CASSANRGGNQPQHF.

The chain links TRBV28 to TRBJ2-7; 7 positions agree with TRBD2. The J segment lost 2 bases and the V segment lost 8 bases, leaving 6 bases of the junction unmatched. The germline gives CDR1 MDHEN, CDR2 SYDVKM. This CDR3 has 13 amino acids. The CDR3 region is CASSPGRTYEQYF. Here the CDR3 DNA reads TGTGCCAGCTCTCCCGGGAGGACCTACGAGCAGTACTTC.

For this clone: One end of the junction is discordant with germline, which a read error may explain. The same CDR3 can be traced to other DNA sequences in this sample. The rearrangement joins TRBV2 to TRBJ1-1; weak D call: TRBD1 (5 bases). Germline CDR1 SNHLY, CDR2 FYNNEI. The CDR3 covers 13 residues. Here the CDR3 DNA reads TGTGCCAGCAGTATCGACAGTAACACTGAAGCCTTCTTT. This sequence encodes CASSIDSNTEAFF.

The chain has TRBV6-1 and TRBJ2-2, with a possible D match to TRBD2 (5 bases). The CDR3 is made up of 14 amino acids. The V and J ends lost 7 bases and 4 bases respectively, with 13 bases between them. Germline values: CDR1 MNHNS, CDR2 SASEGT. The CDR3 here is CASTEVGGTGELFF. In DNA form, the CDR3 reads TGTGCCAGCACAGAAGTAGGAGGCACCGGGGAGCTGTTTTTT.

This sequence joins TRBV21-1 and TRBJ1-2; no DNA check was done on the table's D call, TRBD1. TRBV21-1 is tagged as a pseudogene. CDR3 length: 16 amino acids. The CDR3 spells CASSKGDRGTGNGYTF. The CDR3 DNA is TGTGCCAGCAGCAAAGGCGATCGGGGGACAGGGAATGGCTACACCTTC.

This clone has a single count. V gene TRBV6-1 combines with J gene TRBJ2-7; 8 bases agree with TRBD1. Germline V gene data show CDR1 as MNHNS and CDR2 as SASEGT. The CDR3 is 15 residues long. Trimming at V came to 3 bases and at J to 0 bases, leaving 4 bases not matched to a gene. The CDR3 protein is CASSDGRGRSYEQYF. The CDR3 nucleotides are TGTGCCAGCAGTGATGGCAGGGGGCGCTCCTACGAGCAGTACTTC.

This chain connects TRBV6-4 to TRBJ2-3, with D perhaps TRBD2 (5 bases). Trimming stripped 6 bases from V and 3 bases from J, with 10 bases between. Looked up from germline, CDR1 is MRHNA and CDR2 is SNTAGT. The CDR3 is made up of 13 amino acids. The CDR3 region is CASSLEVTDTQYF. The CDR3 nucleotides read TGTGCCAGCAGCCTGGAGGTGACAGATACGCAGTATTTT.

V and J are TRBV30 and TRBJ2-7; D is possibly TRBD1 (5 bases). Trimming shortened V by 4 bases and J by 0 bases, and 10 bases separated the two germline ends. Germline CDR1 reads GTSNPN; CDR2 reads SVGIG (reference sequence). The CDR3 has 13 residues. In DNA form, the CDR3 reads TGTGCCTGGACAGGCAGGGTCTCCTACGAGCAGTACTTC. The encoded protein is CAWTGRVSYEQYF. Supplemented by reference TRBV30 and TRBJ2-7, the full variable domain reads SQTIHQWPATLVQPVGSPLSLECTVEGTSNPNLYWYRQAAGRGLQLLFYSVGIGQISSEVPQNLSASRPQDRQFILSSKKLLLSDSGFYLCAWTGRVSYEQYFGPGTRLTVT.

This rearrangement joins TRBV7-3 to TRBJ2-7; TRBD2 matches at 9 bases. The CDR3 is 15 amino acids. Trimming removed 5 bases from V and 2 bases from J; junction bases left unmatched: 7. CDR1 SGHTA and CDR2 FQGTGA come from the germline V gene. The DNA of the CDR3 is TGTGCCAGCAGCCGCGGGGGGGGCCAGCCCTACGAGCAGTACTTC. Translating gives CASSRGGGQPYEQYF.

Of note for this clone: This CDR3 is also generated by other DNA sequences in the sample. V usage is TRBV5-1 and J usage is TRBJ2-7, with 10 nucleotides matching TRBD1. V lost 4 bases and J lost 1; bases outside the gene matches: 5. CDR3 size: 15 residues. CDR1 is SGHRS, CDR2 YFSETQ, per germline. This chain's CDR3 is CASSTGQGRSYEQYF. CDR3 coding DNA: TGCGCCAGCAGCACGGGACAGGGGCGATCCTACGAGCAGTACTTC.

This rearrangement joins TRBV7-9 to TRBJ1-5, with D perhaps matching TRBD1 (5 bases). Germline CDR1 and CDR2: SEHNR and FQNEAQ (reference sequence). Between the trimmed V and J ends, which lost 1 base and 4 bases, there was a span of 14 bases. This CDR3 region has 16 residues. As DNA, the CDR3 is TGTGCCAGCAGCTTAGGTGTGCAGGGACTTAATCAGCCCCAGCATTTT. This encodes CASSLGVQGLNQPQHF.

The V and J genes are TRBV14 and TRBJ1-1; no firm D call. The germline CDR1 and CDR2 sequences are SGHDN and FVKESK. V was clipped by 1 base and J by 11 bases, with 14 bases between them. This CDR3 is built from 13 residues. In nucleotides, the CDR3 is TGTGCCAGCAGCCAAGTTTTGGGCCGCATGGCTTTCTTT. This encodes CASSQVLGRMAFF.

This clone was seen more than once but under ten times. This rearrangement joins TRBV5-1 to TRBJ1-1; no definite D call. V was pared by 4 bases and J by 1 base, with 8 bases between. This CDR3 spans 13 amino acids. Germline CDR1 reads SGHRS; CDR2 reads YFSETQ. CDR3 loop: CASSLRGNTEAFF. The CDR3 DNA reads TGCGCCAGCAGCCTCCGGGGGAACACTGAAGCTTTCTTT.

This clone was seen more than once but under ten times. This sequence joins TRBV9 and TRBJ2-1, with 7 bases that match TRBD1. Germline V lookup: CDR1 SGDLS, CDR2 YYNGEE. The V and J ends lost 5 bases and 4 bases, in that order; junction bases with no gene match: 18. The length of the CDR3 is 18 residues. CDR3 coding DNA: TGTGCCAGCAGAGAGGTAGGAAGGAGACAGGGATCGTACAATGAGCAGTTCTTC. Its translation: CASREVGRRQGSYNEQFF.

The V gene is TRBV5-4, the J gene TRBJ1-1; D is unresolved. The CDR3 is made up of 13 amino acids. Germline V CDR1 and CDR2: SGHNT, YYREEE (reference sequence). Trimming pared 0 bases from V and 8 bases from J, leaving 11 bases between. The CDR3 coding sequence is TGTGCCAGCAGCTTGGTCAGTAAGGAGGAAGCTTTCTTT. Its protein product is CASSLVSKEEAFF.

The rearrangement links TRBV12-5 to TRBJ1-2; unclear D gene. Germline lookup yields CDR1 LGHNT and CDR2 FRNRAP. The V and J ends lost 2 bases and 4 bases respectively, with 14 bases between them. This CDR3 contains 15 residues. The CDR3 DNA sequence: TGTGCTAGTGGTTTGTCGCAGGTCGGTCGCTATGGCTACACCTTC. This codes for CASGLSQVGRYGYTF.